This entry describes one T cell receptor beta chain. Its antigen is not known. This entry belongs to a study of T-cell memory formation after mild COVID-19. Study-wide results and caveats: Mainly in CM and EM were contracting CD4+ clones; CD8+ were in EMRA. A subset of responding clones appeared in pre-infection memory, suggesting cross-reactive memory joined. A balance of CD4 and CD8 characterized clones contracting day 15 to 85, whereas later expanders leaned CD4+.

J was trimmed by 4 bases and V by 4 bases; bases with no gene match: 15. The CDR3 runs to 20 residues. Germline V lookup: CDR1 MNHEY, CDR2 SMNVEV (reference sequence). From 5'RACE with constant-segment primers came TCR alpha and TCR beta cDNA libraries that carried sample barcodes and UMIs. TCRdb reanalysed the 5' RACE reads using MiXCR and keeps one entry per CDR3 protein. The data hold about 620,000 distinct CDR3 sequences, with approximately 19% observed a single time. The sample taken for sequencing was PBMCs or a T cell subset sorted from them (not recorded which). The V and J genes are TRBV27 and TRBJ2-3; 15 positions agree with TRBD2. The receptor was isolated from an adult woman who had mild COVID-19 (a few samples of this study predate the infection). Cell type and time point are not known. CDR3 sequence reads: CASSSGLAGGRFHISDTQYF. The CDR3 DNA sequence: TGTGCCAGCAGTTCGGGACTAGCGGGGGGCCGATTTCACATTTCAGATACGCAGTATTTT.